Below, 18 T cell receptor beta chains from the same sample are listed, as sequenced in a study of blood T cell repertoires in COVID-19. TCRdb's table, derived via immunoSEQ multiplex PCR, lists solely in-frame clones and lacks some. The sample gives over 85,000 clones, about 85% of which show up once; roughly 5% is in the top ten. The sequencing input was peripheral blood. The receptors were gathered from a human donor in a cohort sampled during active COVID-19.

This rearrangement joins TRBV5-4 to TRBJ2-3; 10 nucleotides line up with TRBD2. CDR1 and CDR2 from the germline V gene are SGHNT and YYREEE (reference sequence). J was trimmed by 5 bases and V by 0 bases; bases with no gene match: 9. The CDR3 spans 17 residues. The CDR3: CASSLASSGGPGDTQYF. The CDR3 DNA reads as TGTGCCAGCAGCTTGGCGTCTAGCGGGGGCCCGGGAGATACGCAGTATTTT.

The chain is built from TRBV4-1 and TRBJ2-1; 7 bases line up with TRBD2. J was trimmed by 10 bases and V by 0 bases; bases with no gene match: 15. The CDR3 is made up of 17 amino acids. CDR1 MGHRA and CDR2 YSYEKL come from the germline V gene. CDR3 residues: CASSQDSFQLAPREQFF. For the CDR3, the DNA is TGCGCCAGCAGCCAAGATTCGTTCCAACTAGCGCCAAGGGAGCAGTTCTTC.

This chain connects TRBV7-9 to TRBJ2-2; a weak D match, TRBD1 (6 bases). Germline V gene lookup returns CDR1 SEHNR and CDR2 FQNEAQ (reference sequence). Trimming removed 3 bases from V and 4 bases from J, with 12 bases in between. This CDR3 has 15 amino acids. The CDR3 DNA sequence: TGTGCCAGCAGCTTTGACAGGATGGTCACCGGGGAGCTGTTTTTT. It is translated as CASSFDRMVTGELFF.

In DNA form, the CDR3 reads TGTGCCAGCAGCTTACGCGGTCTGCTCTACGAGCAGTACTTC. This codes for CASSLRGLLYEQYF. J is TRBJ2-7 and V is TRBV11-1; D uncertain. The CDR3 extends over 14 amino acids. In germline, CDR1 is SGHAT, CDR2 FQDESV (reference sequence). V lost 2 bases and J 3 bases, leaving 11 bases between the germline ends.

The genes are TRBV5-1 and TRBJ2-1; tentative D call: TRBD1 (6 bases). The CDR3 runs to 16 residues. Germline CDR1 SGHRS, CDR2 YFSETQ. Trimming pared 6 bases from V and 0 bases from J, leaving 16 bases between. The CDR3 DNA reads as TGCGCCAGCACCCAGTTTACAGGGAGCTCCTACAATGAGCAGTTCTTC. Encoded protein: CASTQFTGSSYNEQFF.

The V call is TRBV30, the J call TRBJ2-7, with 9 nucleotides matching TRBD1. J lost 4 bases, V lost 3 bases, and 4 bases had no gene match. This CDR3 is 13 amino acids long. The germline V gene encodes CDR1 GTSNPN and CDR2 SVGIG (reference sequence). The CDR3 bases are TGTGCCTGGAGAGAGGGACAGGGTTACGAGCAGTACTTC. Its protein product is CAWREGQGYEQYF. The full variable domain, in which reference TRBV30 and TRBJ2-7 provide the parts outside the CDR3, is SQTIHQWPATLVQPVGSPLSLECTVEGTSNPNLYWYRQAAGRGLQLLFYSVGIGQISSEVPQNLSASRPQDRQFILSSKKLLLSDSGFYLCAWREGQGYEQYFGPGTRLTVT.

The chain is built from TRBV4-2 and TRBJ2-7; weak D call: TRBD2 (7 bases). V was shortened by 1 base and J by 3 bases, with 13 bases between the two germline ends. Germline V gives CDR1 LGHNA, CDR2 YNFKEQ. CDR3 length equals 15 residues. The DNA for the CDR3 is TGTGCCAGCAGCCAAGGAGGGGGGGTCATCTACGAGCAGTACTTC. Translation gives CASSQGGGVIYEQYF.

The J gene is TRBJ1-1, the V gene TRBV27; possibly TRBD1 for D (5 bases). This CDR3 spans 11 amino acids. The V end lost 6 bases, the J end lost 12 bases, and 14 bases lay between the germline ends. The germline CDR1 and CDR2 sequences are MNHEY and SMNVEV (reference sequence). The CDR3: CASRSDRQTFF. The DNA of the CDR3 is TGTGCCAGCAGATCCGACAGACAGACTTTCTTT.

The CDR3 spells CASRPPGPREAEQFF. The CDR3 nucleotides read TGTGCCAGTAGACCCCCGGGTCCCCGTGAGGCTGAGCAGTTCTTC. V gene TRBV19 combines with J gene TRBJ2-1, with D unclear. The CDR3 is made up of 15 amino acids. V lost 6 bases, J lost 9 bases, and 21 bases lay in between. Germline values: CDR1 LNHDA, CDR2 SQIVND (reference sequence).

J is TRBJ2-1 and V is TRBV28, with TRBD2 matching over 8 bases. The CDR3 is 15 amino acids. Looked up from germline, CDR1 is MDHEN and CDR2 is SYDVKM. Trimming took 6 bases from V and 8 from J; bases not matched to a gene: 12. CDR3 protein: CASSKSGSRGDEQFF. DNA for the CDR3: TGTGCCAGCAGCAAAAGCGGGAGTAGGGGCGATGAGCAGTTCTTC.

CDR3 nucleotide sequence: TGTGCCAGCAGCTTAGGAACGGTGGGAGCGAACACCGGGGAGCTGTTTTTT. Its protein product is CASSLGTVGANTGELFF. The chain has TRBV11-2 and TRBJ2-2; a possible D gene is TRBD2 (5 bases). Germline V CDR1 and CDR2: SGHAT, FQNNGV. V was clipped by 1 base and J by 0 bases, with 12 bases between them. This CDR3 is 17 amino acids long.

V gene TRBV13 combines with J gene TRBJ2-7; 7 nucleotides line up with TRBD1. Germline CDR1 and CDR2: PRHDT and FYEKMQ (reference sequence). CDR3 size: 18 residues. V shed 2 bases and J 0 bases; nucleotides not matched to a gene: 13. The CDR3 coding sequence is TGTGCCAGCAGCTTAAGGGGGCTTACCTTAGCACTCTCCTACGAGCAGTACTTC. Translation gives CASSLRGLTLALSYEQYF.

The V call is TRBV5-1, the J call TRBJ2-1, with 9 positions matching TRBD2. The germline gives CDR1 SGHRS, CDR2 YFSETQ. V shed 4 bases, J shed 4 bases, and the junction held 9 bases outside the gene matches. This CDR3 spans 16 amino acids. This CDR3 reads CASSVLAGGPYNEQFF. The CDR3 DNA follows: TGCGCCAGCAGCGTCCTGGCGGGGGGGCCATACAATGAGCAGTTCTTC.

On this clone itself: One end of the junction is discordant with germline, which a read error may explain. The chain couples TRBV19 to TRBJ2-1; 9 bases match TRBD1. The germline V gene has CDR1 LNHDA and CDR2 SQIVND (reference sequence). CDR3 length equals 12 residues. The CDR3 coding sequence is TGTGCCAGTAGTATCAACAGGGGGCCAGTGATCTTC. Protein sequence: CASSINRGPVIF.

The chain couples TRBV7-9 to TRBJ2-3; tentative D call: TRBD2 (5 bases). Looked up from germline, CDR1 is SEHNR and CDR2 is FQNEAQ (reference sequence). Trimming left V 3 bases short and J 5 bases short, with 12 bases between. The CDR3 is 14 amino acids. As DNA, the CDR3 is TGTGCCAGCAGCTTTCCGAGGGCGGGAGATACGCAGTATTTT. Translated: CASSFPRAGDTQYF.

The chain couples TRBV5-1 to TRBJ2-7; 8 bases are a match to TRBD2. CDR3 length equals 13 residues. The ends lost 4 bases at V and 7 bases at J; junction bases unmatched: 7. Germline CDR1 reads SGHRS; CDR2 reads YFSETQ. CDR3 sequence reads: CASSIAGSREQYF. CDR3 bases: TGCGCCAGCAGCATAGCGGGATCCAGGGAGCAGTACTTC.

This clone was picked up one time. V and J are TRBV19 and TRBJ2-1; possibly TRBD2 for D (6 bases). Between the trimmed V and J ends, which lost 3 bases and 1 base, there was a span of 10 bases. Germline values: CDR1 LNHDA, CDR2 SQIVND (reference sequence). The CDR3 consists of 15 residues. In DNA, the CDR3 is TGTGCCAGTAGTATGCGGGACCAATCCTACAATGAGCAGTTCTTC. This translates into CASSMRDQSYNEQFF.

A word on this clone: One end of the junction is discordant with germline, which a read error may explain. The rearrangement joins TRBV7-9 to TRBJ2-3; a possible D gene is TRBD1 (6 bases). In germline, CDR1 is SEHNR, CDR2 FQNEAQ (reference sequence). CDR3 length: 13 amino acids. In nucleotides, the CDR3 is TGTGCCACCGAGGGGGTTAGCACGGATACGCAGTATTTT. It is translated as CATEGVSTDTQYF.